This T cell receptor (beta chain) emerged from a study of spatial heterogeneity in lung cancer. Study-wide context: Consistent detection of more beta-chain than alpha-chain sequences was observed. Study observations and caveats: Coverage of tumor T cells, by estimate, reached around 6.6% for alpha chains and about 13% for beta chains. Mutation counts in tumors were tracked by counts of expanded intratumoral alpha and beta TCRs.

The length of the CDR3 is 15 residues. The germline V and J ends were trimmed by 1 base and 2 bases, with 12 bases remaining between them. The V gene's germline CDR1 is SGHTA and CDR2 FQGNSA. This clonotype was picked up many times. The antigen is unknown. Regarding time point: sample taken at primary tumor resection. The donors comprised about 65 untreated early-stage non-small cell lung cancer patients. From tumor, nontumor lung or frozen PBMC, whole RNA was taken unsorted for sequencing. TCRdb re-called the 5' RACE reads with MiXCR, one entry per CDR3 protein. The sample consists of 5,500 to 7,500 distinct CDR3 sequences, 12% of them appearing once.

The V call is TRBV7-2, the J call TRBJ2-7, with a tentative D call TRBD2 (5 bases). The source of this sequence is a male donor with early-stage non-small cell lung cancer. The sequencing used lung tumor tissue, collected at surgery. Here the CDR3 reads CASSLVRQAAYEQYF. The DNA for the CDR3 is TGTGCCAGCAGCTTAGTCCGCCAAGCGGCCTACGAGCAGTACTTC.